This passage covers 2 T cell receptor beta chains from one sample sequenced in a study of post-analysis software for immune sequencing data. The TCR beta cDNA libraries carried unique molecular identifiers. TCRdb re-analysed the PCR reads in MiXCR, keeping a single row per CDR3 protein. Here the sample spans about 160,000 distinct CDR3 sequences, around 34% being singletons. Material: blood, obtained after autologous hematopoietic stem cell transplantation. The receptors here all came from a girl aged 5-17 years with multiple sclerosis.

The CDR3, as DNA: TGTGCCTGGAGCCAGCGGGACCTTGCCTACAATGAGCAGTTCTTC. Translating it yields CAWSQRDLAYNEQFF. The chain employs TRBV30 and TRBJ2-1; 7 nucleotides align to TRBD2. With 3 bases clipped from V and 2 bases from J, the junction kept 7 bases outside the gene matches. In germline, CDR1 is GTSNPN, CDR2 SVGIG (reference sequence). This CDR3 is 15 amino acids long.

A note on this clonotype: A much larger clone lies one base from this, so it may be a read error. This sequence joins TRBV6-5 and TRBJ2-1, with D possibly being TRBD2 (6 bases). V was cut by 2 bases and J by 9 bases, with 20 bases left in between. Germline assignment: CDR1 MNHEY and CDR2 SVGAGI. The CDR3 has 16 residues. The CDR3 nucleotides are TGTGCCAGCAGTTACGCGATGGTATCCCCGACTAGTGAGCAGTTCTTC. This encodes CASSYAMVSPTSEQFF.